The source of this TCR beta chain is a study of TIL therapy for anti-PD-1-resistant metastatic lung cancer. The libraries were made with immunoSEQ v3. Sequencing depth was some 2 million read pairs for survey level, roughly 4.5-6.5 million for deep. Clones were read by immunoSEQ multiplex PCR, and TCRdb kept only the in-frame ones, dropping some. The repertoire holds tens of thousands of clones, with around 87% as singletons. Time point of the sample: pre-treatment sample, taken before nivolumab and TIL therapy. Germline loops: CDR1 MNHEY, CDR2 SMNVEV (reference sequence). CDR3 length equals 12 residues. Trimming pared 6 bases from V and 6 bases from J, leaving 11 bases between.

This sequence originates from a person aged 25-79 years with non-small cell lung cancer. The specimen comprised blood, sampled at baseline. The chain is built from TRBV27 and TRBJ1-1; TRBD1 is a possible D gene (6 bases). The CDR3 spells CASRANRAEAFF. The DNA for the CDR3 is TGTGCCAGCAGGGCCAACAGGGCTGAAGCTTTCTTT.